This T cell receptor (beta chain) derives from a study of identifying expanded T cells in peripheral blood. Study results and limitations: Over about two and four weeks, about 15 and 19 clones changed, versus around 1.2 between replicates. Variance in clone template counts between approximately two-week samples significantly increased with total template count across all healthy donors.

No infections or other immune events were documented during collection. With respect to this clone: Its antigen remains unidentified.

The CDR3 runs to 14 residues. V trimming: 7 bases; J trimming: 6 bases; junction bases outside the gene matches: 9. Germline values: CDR1 LGHNT, CDR2 FRNRAP. Produced via immunoSEQ multiplex PCR; TCRdb's table is partial and in-frame only. The profile covers roughly 96,000 clones, with nearly 90% appearing a single time and approximately 5.4% taken by the ten largest. This clonotype was sampled from a person between 18 and 75 years old in good health. Specimen: blood. The chain carries TRBV12-5 and TRBJ2-7; 10 nucleotides line up with TRBD1. CDR3 nucleotide sequence: TGTGCTAGTGCTCCCCGGACAGGGGGGCCCGAGCAGTACTTC. It is translated as CASAPRTGGPEQYF. The full variable domain, with the rest looked up from reference TRBV12-5 and TRBJ2-7, is DARVTQTPRHKVTEMGQEVTMRCQPILGHNTVFWYRQTMMQGLELLAYFRNRAPLDDSGMPKDRFSAEMPDATLATLKIQPSEPRDSAVYFCASAPRTGGPEQYFGPGTRLTVT.